This T cell receptor (beta chain) originates from a study of coeliac disease. General study findings and limits: Active celiac intraepithelial and lamina propria samples had lower TRB and TRG clonality than control samples.

Turning to this clone: Its antigen is unknown.

The method was immunoSEQ multiplex PCR; TCRdb's version includes in-frame clones alone and lacks a portion of them. Among 6,000 to 8,500 clones listed, around 68% were seen once. V lost 5 bases and J lost 6, with 21 bases in between. CDR1 is PRHDT, CDR2 FYEKMQ, per germline (reference sequence). This CDR3 is built from 16 residues. The sequenced sample was lamina propria lymphocytes from the gut. The gene calls are TRBV13 and TRBJ2-3, with D possibly TRBD2 on 6 matching bases. The sequence was obtained from a young woman with active celiac disease. The CDR3 reads CASSLERDSPRDTQYF. The CDR3 DNA is TGTGCCAGCAGCCTTGAAAGGGACTCCCCCAGGGATACGCAGTATTTT.